This TCR beta chain was sequenced for a study of cytomegalovirus exposure and HLA in healthy donors (dated by TCRdb to the late 2010s). Concerning the study at large: An earlier analysis of 550 to 700 of the donors reported approximately 290 Gb of sequence data and 117 million unique TCR beta sequences from roughly 180 million T cells. In the later analysis, no new phenotypic data were used to find candidate immune exposures; instead, reliance was placed on TCR beta sequences and their occurrence across donors. Donor age, sex, ethnicity and CMV serostatus were collected together with the repertoire data. The aim of the study was to test whether cataloging public T cell receptors could identify signatures of past pathogen exposure. An early release that covered 640 HLA-typed donors contained approximately 300 gigabases of sequencing data and roughly 84 million unique TCR sequences. Genome-wide SNP genotypes for about 65% of the roughly 670 donors were used in a later genetic analysis, which treated that subset as a discovery cohort. A later analysis re-examined previously published TCR beta repertoires from 500 to 700 donors and added high-resolution HLA genotyping to investigate patterns of TCR occurrence. The study profiled the T cell repertoires of approximately 700 subjects by immunosequencing and related them to cytomegalovirus serostatus. Of the roughly 400 genotyped donors, about 80% fell in the genetic ancestry cluster associated with self-reported Caucasian donors. Typing coverage varied by locus: roughly 620-640 donors for A, B, C, DRB1 and DQB1; roughly 510 for DQA1; about 590 for DPA1; roughly 470 for DPB1. HLA typing included class I and class II loci at four-digit resolution. Among about 410 genotyped donors of the cohort, an average of roughly 230,000 unique TCR beta nucleotide sequences was sequenced per donor, of which about 18% were non-productive. Every repertoire in the discovery cohort had been generated on one and the same sequencing platform. In addition to the first cohort of 666 subjects, a separate validation cohort of approximately 130 different subjects was used. Several DR-DQ haplotypes were treated as single units for association and clustering because of strong linkage in the cohort. In an earlier analysis of 587 of the donors, high-throughput TCR beta sequencing was used to judge whether each TCR beta V gene segment behaved as functional or pseudogenic. To predict cytomegalovirus infection status, the study combined high-throughput TCR immunosequencing, statistical association of individual TCRs with disease status, and machine learning.

Results the study describes overall, beyond this receptor: Linkage disequilibrium might explain the correlated functional status among segregating V segments, but an unknown experimental factor could not be excluded. Assigning TCR associations to individual alleles was difficult when HLA alleles, especially DR and DQ, strongly co-occurred. A total of fewer than 200 TCR beta chains were listed by the study as associated with cytomegalovirus. In a later analysis, the rate of TCR association differed among HLA loci, with DRB1 alleles having the most associated TCRs and HLA-C alleles having the fewest. The sequencing pipeline was judged likely to have produced a cluster of highly shared sequence variants as a technical artifact. Because the 87-base-pair reads could not distinguish some IMGT-functional V segments, including TRBV6-2 and TRBV6-3, those segments were excluded. Approximately 18 rarely observed V segments, including chromosome 9 orphons, were excluded from the earlier analysis of some 590 of the donors because counts were too low. Across donors, most TCR sequences were observed very rarely, whereas some public TCRs were present in many individuals. This cohort had only TCR beta chains sequenced, and the lack of alpha or paired-chain data limited which features could be detected. For the cohort, immune exposure information was limited to CMV serostatus. In a later genetic analysis, a missense DCLRE1C variant was associated with V-gene and J-gene trimming of TCR beta chains, and the association was replicated in an independent cohort. A few of the identified cytomegalovirus-associated TCR beta chains were confirmed in vitro to be specific for cytomegalovirus antigens. In a later analysis, 16,951 TCR beta sequences were associated with specific HLA alleles at a false discovery rate of 0.05. Broadly in line with IMGT annotations, most TCR beta V segments showed up in productive rearrangements about 90% or about 30% of the time in an earlier analysis of under 700 of the donors. A further reported finding was that TCR beta sequences accurately predicted the HLA-A and HLA-B alleles for most subjects in the first cohort. Roughly uniform sequencing depth across donors was assumed in presence/absence analyses, although this assumption may not hold. A later analysis found that HLA-associated TCR beta chains were more clonally expanded and had lower generation probabilities than equally common non-associated chains. According to a later analysis, most CMV-associated TCR beta chains appeared to be HLA-restricted, and the HLA associations seemed to be driven largely by CMV exposure. HLA typing was unavailable for some donors at each locus, so association tests used only the typed subset. Several of the top co-occurrence clusters appeared to be linked to parvovirus B19, influenza, CMV and Epstein-Barr virus, according to a later analysis. According to the authors, the approach could potentially be generalized to other disease states and immunological phenotypes. A later genetic analysis reported fewer N-insertions in productive TCRs among donors in an Asian-associated ancestry cluster than the roughly 620-donor mean. The classifier was reported to diagnose cytomegalovirus status with high specificity and sensitivity in both the original and validation cohorts.

V loses 5 bases of germline sequence and J loses 4 bases, and the interval between the two ends is 17 bases. For CDR1 and CDR2, the germline V gene lists SNHLY and FYNNEI. Spanning cysteine to phenylalanine, the CDR3 consists of 15 amino acids. Only the CDR3 portion is preserved as DNA: 45 bases, with reading frame beginning at the first base. In total, 666 healthy bone marrow donors made up the cohort. Cohort members were all nominally healthy when sampled, although unrecorded immune exposures were likely present. The donor was CMV seropositive and belonged to the group of more than 250 seropositive cohort members. Every donor gave a peripheral blood sample, and the peripheral blood mononuclear cells from that sample were used for TCR beta sequencing. The Qiagen DNeasy Blood Extraction Kit was used to extract genomic DNA from the blood cell samples. Library creation used the immunoSEQ multiplex PCR assay. The multiplex PCR relied on a mix of 60 forward primers for TCR Vbeta segments and 13 reverse primers for TCR Jbeta segments. Amplification of the CDR3 region of rearranged TCR beta genes was performed with a multiplex PCR assay on genomic DNA. Amplified TCR beta libraries were sequenced as 87-base-pair reads on the Illumina HiSeq System. As for the original processing: A later analysis counted some 80 million unique TCR beta chains across the 650 to 800 repertoires, and 10 million to 11 million of these chains were shared by at least two donors. Raw reads were error-corrected and collapsed into unique sequences by a nearest-neighbor algorithm in which closely related sequences were merged to remove PCR and sequencing errors. CDR3 sequences were aligned to IMGT reference sequences to assign V, D and J gene segments. Each retained sequence needed at least a six-nucleotide match to both a V gene segment and a J gene segment. A rearrangement was called productive if the CDR3 had no stop codons and remained in frame with V and J, and every other rearrangement was called non-productive. CDR3 was defined by IMGT convention, running from the second conserved V-encoded cysteine to the conserved J-encoded phenylalanine. The earlier analysis of around 640 of the donors excluded sequences that lacked an unambiguous match to a single V gene segment. An earlier analysis of several hundred of the donors classified V segments as functional when productive rearrangements were above 56.7% and as segregating when the standard deviation between donors was above 5%. A statistical classification framework was built to diagnose cytomegalovirus status from the catalog of TCR beta chain sequences. V and J gene assignment, in a later analysis, came from comparing TCR nucleotide sequences with IMGT/GENE-DB human TR gene sequences. The TCRdist pipeline was used in a later analysis to assign CDR3 sequences and most-parsimonious VDJ recombination scenarios. A later analysis defined each TCR beta chain by its CDR3 amino acid sequence plus V-gene family, and excluded reads lacking a unique V-gene family. A later analysis removed 592 highly shared, low-generation-probability nucleotide sequences to deal with suspected cross-contamination and a sequencing artifact. In a later analysis, a clonal expansion index for each public chain was calculated from normalized within-repertoire ranks of inferred template counts. In a later analysis, generation probabilities were computed using a VDJ recombination model fitted to out-of-frame rearrangements, and the results were checked against IGoR. Hypergeometric tests were used in a later analysis to score TCR-TCR, TCR-HLA and TCR-CMV co-occurrence, with a repertoire-size bias correction applied to the TCR pairs. False discovery rates were estimated in a later analysis by permuting HLA or CMV assignments 20 times. A later analysis grouped co-occurring TCRs with DBSCAN, adding TCRdist sequence similarity when clustering within HLA-allele-positive subsets. Repertoires with fewer than 30,000 or more than 120,000 public chains were left out of co-occurrence clustering, as were four to six repertoires with anomalous nucleotide sharing. TCRdb took this table from immuneACCESS and kept in-frame rearrangements with V and J called. Such tables lack part of the clones; where checked against another copy, unresolved V genes explain under half of the gap, and the rest is unexplained. That table is the source of V, J and clone size, and D and trimming were worked out from the DNA. In this sample the table shows about 200,000 clones, less than 85% of which occur a single time. The ten biggest clones cover 1.5% of the sample.

Remarks on this clone: Its antigen is currently not known. No much larger clone exists at a distance of one base, and base qualities are not known.

The chain is assembled from TRBV2 and TRBJ1-2; the D gene is not confidently resolved. Material for sequencing was PBMCs. The receptor was isolated from a girl between 10 and 17 years old in good health and CMV-seropositive. The sequenced DNA is TGTGCCAGCAGTAAGGGAAGCGGAGAGGTCTATGGCTACACCTTC. It translates as CASSKGSGEVYGYTF.